Listed here are 25 T cell receptor beta chains from one sample, sequenced in a study of T cells in Graves' hyperthyroidism and ophthalmopathy. Authors of the study amplified TCR beta CDR3 regions from RNA transcripts. A first-round RT-PCR of the TCR CDR3 used the HTBI primer set. MiXCR, run by TCRdb on the multiplex PCR reads, gives a single entry per CDR3 protein. The table has hundreds of thousands of distinct CDR3 sequences, roughly 16% seen once. Sequenced sample: blood. The source of these receptors is a woman aged 30 to 39 with Graves' hyperthyroidism.

This clonotype was detected many times. This chain links TRBV6-6 with TRBJ2-7, with 7 bases that match TRBD1. With 0 bases clipped from V and 1 base from J, the junction kept 6 bases outside the gene matches. Germline V gives CDR1 MNHNY, CDR2 SVGAGI (reference sequence). The CDR3 is made up of 16 amino acids. The CDR3, as DNA: TGTGCCAGCAGTTACTCGATAGGGGACAGATCCTACGAGCAGTACTTC. It encodes CASSYSIGDRSYEQYF.

This clonotype showed up just a few times. This sequence joins TRBV5-6 and TRBJ1-1; 8 nucleotides match TRBD1. J gave up 1 base and V 4 bases, and 6 bases lay outside the gene matches. The CDR3 loop spans 15 amino acids. The germline gives CDR1 SGHDT, CDR2 YYEEEE. In DNA, the CDR3 is TGTGCCAGCAGCCCGGGGACAGGTTGGAACACTGAAGCTTTCTTT. This translates into CASSPGTGWNTEAFF.

This clonotype was counted many times. The DNA of the CDR3 is TGTGCCAGCAGCTGGGACAGGGGAGTAGGTGAAGCTTTCTTT. Translation: CASSWDRGVGEAFF. The rearrangement links TRBV6-1 to TRBJ1-1; 10 nucleotides align to TRBD1. CDR1 is MNHNS and CDR2 is SASEGT in the germline V gene. CDR3 length equals 14 residues. V dropped 6 bases and J dropped 7; count of bases not matched to a gene: 8.

This clonotype was seen at least ten times. The chain is built from TRBV3-1 and TRBJ2-3; no firm D call. CDR3 size: 14 residues. Between the trimmed V and J ends, which lost 4 bases and 8 bases, there was a span of 16 bases. Germline lookup yields CDR1 LGHDT and CDR2 YNNKEL (reference sequence). The CDR3 DNA follows: TGTGCCAGCAGCCCCACCCCCAGTCTGGCTACGCAGTATTTT. The encoded protein is CASSPTPSLATQYF.

There are a few counts of this clonotype. V is TRBV27 and J is TRBJ1-1; a possible D gene is TRBD1 (6 bases). The CDR3 is made up of 14 amino acids. Trimming took 8 bases from V and 3 from J, leaving 16 bases between them. Germline V gene data show CDR1 as MNHEY and CDR2 as SMNVEV (reference sequence). CDR3 sequence (DNA): TGTGCCAGCGCTCCAGGGGCGCCGGACACTGAAGCTTTCTTT. This encodes CASAPGAPDTEAFF.

J is TRBJ2-1 and V is TRBV18; weak D call: TRBD2 (6 bases). Germline CDR1 is KGHSH and CDR2 is LQKENI. The CDR3 covers 15 residues. V lost 2 bases, J lost 2 bases, and 10 bases lay in between. CDR3 sequence reads: CASSPGAGTYNEQFF. The CDR3, as DNA: TGTGCCAGCTCACCAGGGGCGGGAACCTACAATGAGCAGTTCTTC.

This clonotype was seen many times. The genes are TRBV2 and TRBJ1-2; 8 bases fit TRBD1. V dropped 7 bases and J dropped 6; count of bases not matched to a gene: 7. This CDR3 spans 13 amino acids. The germline CDR1 and CDR2 sequences are SNHLY and FYNNEI. CDR3 residues: CASKLDRADGYTF. CDR3 sequence (DNA): TGTGCCAGCAAATTGGACAGGGCGGATGGCTACACCTTC.

A word on this clonotype: Germline is not matched at one junction end, which may reflect a read error. This chain connects TRBV19 to TRBJ1-5, with a tentative D call TRBD1 (5 bases). The CDR3 totals 12 residues. CDR1 and CDR2 from the germline V gene are LNHDA and SQIVND (reference sequence). The CDR3 here is CVSSFRDQPQHF. CDR3 DNA: TGTGTCAGTAGTTTCAGGGACCAGCCCCAGCATTTT.

This clonotype occurred many times. The gene calls are TRBV6-2 or TRBV6-3 and TRBJ2-1, with D possibly matching TRBD2 (6 bases). The germline V gene has CDR1 MNHEY and CDR2 SVGEGT. The CDR3 has 11 residues. V was clipped by 5 bases and J by 7 bases, with 6 bases between them. In nucleotides, the CDR3 is TGTGCCAGCAGTGGGAGGAATGAGCAGTTCTTC. Translation gives CASSGRNEQFF.

There are many counts of this clonotype. This chain joins TRBV6-1 and TRBJ2-5; no clear D gene. The CDR3 is made up of 14 amino acids. Per germline, CDR1 MNHNS and CDR2 SASEGT. The germline V and J ends were trimmed by 5 bases and 5 bases, with 15 bases remaining between them. CDR3: CASSPRVRWETQYF. The CDR3 DNA reads TGTGCCAGCAGTCCTCGTGTGAGGTGGGAGACCCAGTACTTC.

The rearrangement links TRBV12-3 or TRBV12-4 to TRBJ1-2; no firm D call. V dropped 2 bases and J dropped 5 bases, with 15 bases sitting between them. The CDR3 is made up of 15 amino acids. The CDR3 nucleotides are TGTGCCAGCAGTTTATTGATAGGGCGAGGATATGGCTACACCTTC. Translating it yields CASSLLIGRGYGYTF.

This clonotype came up once. In DNA, the CDR3 is TGTGCCAGTAGGAGGGGACTAGGTCAGGCCGGGGAGCTGTTTTTT. The encoded protein is CASRRGLGQAGELFF. The chain couples TRBV19 to TRBJ2-2, with TRBD2 identical over 8 bases. The CDR3 covers 15 residues. Germline lookup yields CDR1 LNHDA and CDR2 SQIVND (reference sequence). V shed 6 bases and J 6 bases; nucleotides not matched to a gene: 9. Using reference TRBV19 and TRBJ2-2 for the parts outside the CDR3, the full variable domain is DGGITQSPKYLFRKEGQNVTLSCEQNLNHDAMYWYRQDPGQGLRLIYYSQIVNDFQKGDIAEGYSVSREKKESFPLTVTSAQKNPTAFYLCASRRGLGQAGELFFGEGSRLTVL.

This clonotype was recorded many times. The chain uses TRBV20-1 and TRBJ2-5; no clear D. Trimming stripped 3 bases from V and 4 bases from J, with 9 bases between. CDR3 length: 12 amino acids. Germline loops: CDR1 DFQATT, CDR2 SNEGSKA (reference sequence). The CDR3 DNA sequence: TGCAGTGCTAGCCACAATCTAGAGACCCAGTACTTC. Protein: CSASHNLETQYF.

This clonotype was observed a handful of times. V gene TRBV20-1 combines with J gene TRBJ1-6; 8 bases match TRBD1. The CDR3 consists of 15 residues. V gave up 5 bases and J gave up 9 bases; unmatched junction bases: 12. Looked up from germline, CDR1 is DFQATT and CDR2 is SNEGSKA (reference sequence). CDR3 region: CSAPETGTGGSPLHF. CDR3 bases: TGCAGTGCTCCCGAAACCGGGACAGGCGGTTCACCCCTCCACTTT.

The sample holds many counts of this clonotype. J is TRBJ2-2 and V is TRBV5-1; the match to TRBD1 covers 8 bases. Germline assignment: CDR1 SGHRS and CDR2 YFSETQ. The CDR3 contains 15 residues. The J segment lost 1 base and the V segment lost 4 bases, leaving 3 bases of the junction unmatched. The DNA of the CDR3 is TGCGCCAGCAGCCTCGGACAGGGGAACACCGGGGAGCTGTTTTTT. Its protein product is CASSLGQGNTGELFF.

This clonotype has at least ten counts. In DNA, the CDR3 is TGTGCCAGCAGCTTAGAACACAGGGATAGAGATACGCAGTATTTT. Protein product: CASSLEHRDRDTQYF. The chain is built from TRBV11-2 and TRBJ2-3; D possibly corresponds to TRBD1 (6 bases). V lost 0 bases to trimming and J lost 5 bases, with 12 bases between them. The CDR3 is 15 amino acids. The germline V gene has CDR1 SGHAT and CDR2 FQNNGV.

Turning to this clonotype: A read error is possible here, since a much larger clone lies one base away. V usage is TRBV20-1 and J usage is TRBJ2-7; 9 nucleotides line up with TRBD1. The germline V gene has CDR1 DFQATT and CDR2 SNEGSKA (reference sequence). This CDR3 is built from 15 residues. V lost 4 bases and J lost 1; bases outside the gene matches: 8. The DNA for the CDR3 is TGCAGTGCTACGTCTCCCGGGACAGGGTCCTACGAGCAGTACTTC. This encodes CSATSPGTGSYEQYF.

This clonotype was seen many times. This chain connects TRBV12-3 or TRBV12-4 to TRBJ1-1; D gene ambiguous. The CDR3 has 12 amino acids. Trimming pared 2 bases from V and 2 bases from J, leaving 3 bases between. The CDR3 DNA sequence: TGTGCCAGCAGTTTACACAACACTGAAGCTTTCTTT. It encodes CASSLHNTEAFF.

In this sample, this clonotype turned up many times. The V gene is TRBV11-2, the J gene TRBJ2-7, with D maybe TRBD1 (5 bases). The V gene's germline CDR1 is SGHAT and CDR2 FQNNGV. The CDR3 length is 12 residues. Trimming stripped 4 bases from V and 5 bases from J, with 9 bases between. CDR3 in DNA: TGTGCCAGCAGCTACAGGCCCGACGAGCAGTACTTC. Protein: CASSYRPDEQYF.

On this clonotype: The junction departs from germline at one end; a sequencing error may be responsible. The genes are TRBV6-1 and TRBJ2-5; perhaps TRBD2 as D (5 bases). This CDR3 region has 12 residues. The V gene's germline CDR1 is MNHNS and CDR2 SASEGT. The CDR3 is CASSDQLAWVHF. The DNA of the CDR3 is TGTGCCAGCAGTGATCAGCTAGCATGGGTACACTTC.

This clonotype was detected ten times or more. The chain links TRBV28 to TRBJ2-7; D may be TRBD1 (7 bases). In germline, CDR1 is MDHEN, CDR2 SYDVKM. The length of the CDR3 is 15 residues. V gave up 6 bases and J gave up 6 bases, with 21 bases separating them. DNA for the CDR3: TGTGCCAGCAGGGGATCAACAGGGGACTTCAGCGAGCAGTACTTC. Protein product: CASRGSTGDFSEQYF.

The rearrangement uses TRBV9 and TRBJ2-7; 10 bases fit TRBD1. The V and J ends lost 2 bases and 3 bases, in that order; junction bases with no gene match: 5. CDR1 and CDR2 (germline): SGDLS, YYNGEE. CDR3 length equals 15 residues. The DNA for the CDR3 is TGTGCCAGCAGCGTTACCGGGACAGGGGTCTACGAGCAGTACTTC. Translated, it gives CASSVTGTGVYEQYF.

The rearrangement uses TRBV29-1 and TRBJ1-5; 9 bases map to TRBD1. The CDR3 length is 13 residues. The V segment lost 6 bases and the J segment 5 bases; nucleotides outside the gene matches: 5. The germline V gene has CDR1 SQVTM and CDR2 ANQGSEA. The CDR3, as DNA: TGCAGCGTAGGGACAGGGAGGGATCAGCCCCAGCATTTT. Amino acids: CSVGTGRDQPQHF.

This clonotype was seen repeatedly, ten times or more. The chain is built from TRBV28 and TRBJ1-4; TRBD1 matches 8 bases. The ends lost 2 bases at V and 6 bases at J; junction bases unmatched: 8. The germline V gene has CDR1 MDHEN and CDR2 SYDVKM. The CDR3 spans 16 residues. The CDR3 reads CASSLPGQGSHEKLFF. CDR3 DNA sequence: TGTGCCAGCAGTTTACCCGGACAGGGTAGTCATGAAAAACTGTTTTTT.

This clonotype was counted ten times or more. The gene calls are TRBV12-3 or TRBV12-4 and TRBJ2-7; D remains ambiguous. V shed 8 bases and J shed 0 bases, with 11 bases lying between them. This CDR3 region has 13 residues. CDR3 loop: CASLGTPSYEQYF. The DNA of the CDR3 is TGTGCCAGCCTAGGAACCCCCTCCTACGAGCAGTACTTC.